This T cell receptor (beta chain) was sequenced during a study of Graves' ophthalmopathy and Graves' hyperthyroidism. Each donor who had ophthalmopathy showed moderate-to-severe activity, a CAS of ≥3, a NOSPECS of ≥4, and a duration under 3 months. Excluded were patients with other autoimmune diseases, uncontrolled infections, pregnancy or lactation. Each diagnosis was determined on the basis of clinical symptoms, serum thyroxine, TRAb, thyroid ultrasound and orbital computed tomography. It was from roughly 10 ml of fresh peripheral blood that the PBMCs came. There are many counts of this clonotype. Researchers took RNA transcripts and amplified TCR beta CDR3 regions from them. HTBI-primed RT-PCR formed the first round, and a multiplex PCR formed the second. TCRdb re-called the multiplex PCR reads through MiXCR, storing one row per CDR3 protein. The table lists a few hundred thousand distinct CDR3 sequences, around 20% of them singletons.

Per the germline V gene, CDR1 is SQVTM and CDR2 is ANQGSEA. Trimming removed 6 bases from V and 5 bases from J; junction bases left unmatched: 10. CDR3 size: 13 residues. The chain uses TRBV29-1 and TRBJ2-7; 7 nucleotides line up with TRBD2. The sequence came from a woman aged 18-29 years with Graves' ophthalmopathy. The sequenced sample was peripheral blood. The CDR3 DNA sequence: TGCAGCGTCGATGAGCGGGATTGGGACGAGCAGTACTTC. Protein sequence: CSVDERDWDEQYF.